The sequence of this T cell receptor (beta chain) was determined in a study of T cells after yellow fever vaccination. The CDR3 is 11 residues long. The V end was cut by 4 bases, the J end by 5 bases, with 5 bases between. Germline V gene lookup returns CDR1 ENHRY and CDR2 SYGVKD. This clonotype was detected many times. TCRdb used MiXCR to reprocess the 5' RACE reads, holding one entry per CDR3 protein. The data hold hundreds of thousands of distinct CDR3 sequences, with 12% observed a single time. The V gene is TRBV10-3, the J gene TRBJ2-5; no clear D gene. Sequencing used PBMCs, obtained on the day of the yellow fever booster vaccination. The origin of this receptor is a man aged 25 to 40 who received the YFV17D yellow fever vaccine. The CDR3 coding sequence is TGTGCCATCAGTGTATCGGAGACCCAGTACTTC. Translating gives CAISVSETQYF.